The table lists the clone carrying this T cell receptor beta chain with a count of one. Clones were read by immunoSEQ multiplex PCR, and TCRdb kept only the in-frame ones, dropping some. The table lists about 220,000 clones, under 90% of them singletons, with nearly 20% in the top ten. The data originate from a study of blood T cell repertoires in COVID-19. Study information: Acute-phase and convalescent COVID-19 samples originated in the United States, Italy and Spain.

Germline-derived CDR1 and CDR2 are MNHEY and SVGEGT. V dropped 6 bases and J dropped 6 bases, with 9 bases sitting between them. The CDR3 runs 12 residues. The chain is built from TRBV6-2 or TRBV6-3 and TRBJ2-1; D uncertain. The TCR was taken from a man aged 30-40 years with active or convalescent COVID-19. The sample taken for sequencing was peripheral blood. The CDR3 sequence is CASSPTSNEQFF. The CDR3 DNA follows: TGTGCCAGCAGCCCCACGAGCAATGAGCAGTTCTTC.